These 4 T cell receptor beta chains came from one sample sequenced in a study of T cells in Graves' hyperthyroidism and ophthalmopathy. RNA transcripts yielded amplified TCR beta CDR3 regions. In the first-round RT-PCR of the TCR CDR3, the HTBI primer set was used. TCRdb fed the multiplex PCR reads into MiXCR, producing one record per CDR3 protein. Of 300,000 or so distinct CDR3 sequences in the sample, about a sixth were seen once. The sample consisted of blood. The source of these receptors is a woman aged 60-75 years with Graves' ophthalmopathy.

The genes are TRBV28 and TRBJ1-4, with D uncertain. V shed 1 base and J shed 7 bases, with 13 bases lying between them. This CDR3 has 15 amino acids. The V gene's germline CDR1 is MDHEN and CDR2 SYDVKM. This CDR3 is CASSLYNNLGEKLFF. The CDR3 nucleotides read TGTGCCAGCAGTTTATACAACAACCTGGGTGAAAAACTGTTTTTT.

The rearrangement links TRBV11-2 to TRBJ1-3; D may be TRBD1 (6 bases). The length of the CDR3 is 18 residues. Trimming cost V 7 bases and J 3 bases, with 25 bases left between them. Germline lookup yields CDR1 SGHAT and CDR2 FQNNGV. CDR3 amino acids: CASTTGKLVGGLGNTIYF. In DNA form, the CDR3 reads TGTGCCAGCACCACAGGGAAGCTCGTCGGGGGGCTTGGAAACACCATATATTTT.

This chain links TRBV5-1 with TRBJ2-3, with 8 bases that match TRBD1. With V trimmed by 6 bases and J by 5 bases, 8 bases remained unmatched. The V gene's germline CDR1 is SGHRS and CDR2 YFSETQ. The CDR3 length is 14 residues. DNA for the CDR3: TGCGCCAGCAAGACAGGGGAAAAGATAGATACGCAGTATTTT. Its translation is CASKTGEKIDTQYF. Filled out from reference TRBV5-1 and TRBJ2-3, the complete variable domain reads KAGVTQTPRYLIKTRGQQVTLSCSPISGHRSVSWYQQTPGQGLQFLFEYFSETQRNKGNFPGRFSGRQFSNSRSEMNVSTLELGDSALYLCASKTGEKIDTQYFGPGTRLTVL.

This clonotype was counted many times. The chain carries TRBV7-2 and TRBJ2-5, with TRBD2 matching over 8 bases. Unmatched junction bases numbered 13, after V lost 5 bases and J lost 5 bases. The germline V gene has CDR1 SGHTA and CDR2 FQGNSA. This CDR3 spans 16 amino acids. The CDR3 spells CASSRGGAGGGETQYF. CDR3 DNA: TGTGCCAGCAGCCGAGGTGGTGCGGGGGGTGGGGAGACCCAGTACTTC. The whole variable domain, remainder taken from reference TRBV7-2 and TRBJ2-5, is GAGVSQSPSNKVTEKGKDVELRCDPISGHTALYWYRQSLGQGLEFLIYFQGNSAPDKSGLPSDRFSAERTGGSVSTLTIQRTQQEDSAVYLCASSRGGAGGGETQYFGPGTRLLVL.